Each of the 20 T cell receptor beta chains below was sequenced from the same sample in a study of T cell responses to AZD1222 COVID-19 vaccine. The repertoire was sequenced with immunoSEQ multiplex PCR; TCRdb's copy has only in-frame clones and lacks some. The sample has around 110,000 clones, 80% to 90% seen once. The sample was peripheral blood, taken on day 0 of MenACWY control vaccination. The receptors derive from an adult in good health.

The rearrangement links TRBV20-1 to TRBJ1-4; a weak D match, TRBD1 (5 bases). CDR3 length: 13 amino acids. V gave up 3 bases and J gave up 5 bases, with 10 bases separating them. In germline, CDR1 is DFQATT, CDR2 SNEGSKA (reference sequence). The chain's CDR3 is CSASSRANEKLFF. CDR3 sequence (DNA): TGCAGTGCTAGTAGCAGGGCAAATGAAAAACTGTTTTTT.

The chain employs TRBV6-2 or TRBV6-3 and TRBJ2-4; a weak D match, TRBD1 (5 bases). This CDR3 region has 21 residues. Germline loops: CDR1 MNHEY, CDR2 SVGEGT. The ends were cut back, 2 bases at V and 0 bases at J, with 26 bases in the middle. CDR3 in DNA: TGTGCCAGCAGTTACCCTACAGCAAGGGGCGGCGGATCCCTAGCCAAAAACATTCAGTACTTC. Protein: CASSYPTARGGGSLAKNIQYF.

V usage is TRBV5-1 and J usage is TRBJ1-4; D possibly corresponds to TRBD1 (5 bases). Germline lookup yields CDR1 SGHRS and CDR2 YFSETQ. There are 15 residues in the CDR3. V was cut by 0 bases and J by 6 bases, with 12 bases left in between. Here the CDR3 DNA reads TGCGCCAGCAGCTTGGAGGGGTTCGTTGATGAAAAACTGTTTTTT. Its protein is CASSLEGFVDEKLFF.

This sequence joins TRBV7-2 and TRBJ2-6, with a weak D call TRBD2 (5 bases). The germline V gene has CDR1 SGHTA and CDR2 FQGNSA. Trimming shortened V by 5 bases and J by 0 bases, and 14 bases separated the two germline ends. CDR3 length: 17 residues. The CDR3 DNA sequence: TGTGCCAGCAGCAGCCGGGGTTTAGACTCTGGGGCCAACGTCCTGACTTTC. Protein: CASSSRGLDSGANVLTF.

V is TRBV18 and J is TRBJ2-1, with 9 bases fitting TRBD1. Trimming cost V 3 bases and J 4 bases; bases outside gene matches: 4. This CDR3 spans 15 amino acids. From germline, CDR1 is KGHSH and CDR2 LQKENI. The CDR3 bases are TGTGCCAGCTCACCCGGGACAGGGAATTACAATGAGCAGTTCTTC. This sequence encodes CASSPGTGNYNEQFF.

V and J are TRBV6-2 or TRBV6-3 and TRBJ1-5, with a possible D match to TRBD1 (6 bases). Trimming took off 2 bases at V and 7 bases at J, with 12 bases between the two ends. This CDR3 is 14 amino acids long. Germline V gene data show CDR1 as MNHEY and CDR2 as SVGEGT. The CDR3 coding sequence is TGTGCCAGCAGTTACGCGTCCAGGGGCCAGCCCCAGCATTTT. It translates to CASSYASRGQPQHF.

CDR3 residues: CASSKEAGDPPQPQHF. CDR3 nucleotide sequence: TGTGCCAGCAGCAAAGAGGCGGGAGATCCCCCTCAGCCCCAGCATTTT. The chain combines TRBV21-1 with TRBJ1-5. TRBV21-1 is termed a pseudogene. This CDR3 has 16 amino acids.

This clone appeared a few times. V gene TRBV3-1 (or the pseudogene TRBV3-2) combines with J gene TRBJ2-5, with TRBD2 identical over 16 bases. This CDR3 has 17 amino acids. Per germline, CDR1 LGHDT and CDR2 YNNKEL (reference sequence). Losses at the gene ends were 6 bases for V and 5 bases for J; bases not matched to a gene: 9. CDR3 DNA sequence: TGTGCCAGCAGGCGCGGGACTAGCGGGGGGGGACGTGAGACCCAGTACTTC. Its translation: CASRRGTSGGGRETQYF.

The rearrangement links TRBV6-2 or TRBV6-3 to TRBJ1-1, with a tentative D call TRBD1 (6 bases). Trimming took 0 bases from V and 8 from J, leaving 16 bases between them. The germline gives CDR1 MNHEY, CDR2 SVGEGT. This CDR3 has 15 residues. The CDR3 reads CASSYSRQGKGEAFF. In DNA form, the CDR3 reads TGTGCCAGCAGTTACTCGAGGCAGGGGAAGGGAGAAGCTTTCTTT.

The V and J genes are TRBV27 and TRBJ1-6; TRBD1 might be the D (6 bases). CDR3 size: 17 residues. Deletions cut 6 bases from V and 0 bases from J, with 15 bases between. The germline V gene has CDR1 MNHEY and CDR2 SMNVEV (reference sequence). The CDR3 nucleotides read TGTGCCAGCAGCCCTGGGGCAGGGGTCTCCTATAATTCACCCCTCCACTTT. Encoded protein: CASSPGAGVSYNSPLHF.

V is TRBV7-3 and J is TRBJ1-1; D not resolved. The CDR3 contains 14 residues. The V gene's germline CDR1 is SGHTA and CDR2 FQGTGA. Trimming pared 4 bases from V and 2 bases from J, leaving 11 bases between. For the CDR3, the DNA is TGTGCCAGCAGCTCCTCCCCACAAAACACTGAAGCTTTCTTT. Encoded protein: CASSSSPQNTEAFF.

V gene TRBV10-3 combines with J gene TRBJ1-1, with 7 nucleotides matching TRBD1. The V segment lost 1 base and the J segment 2 bases; nucleotides outside the gene matches: 10. CDR3 size: 17 residues. Germline V gene sequence: CDR1 ENHRY, CDR2 SYGVKD. CDR3 sequence: CAISEFRTGQVNTEAFF. The DNA of the CDR3 is TGTGCCATCAGTGAGTTCCGAACAGGACAGGTAAACACTGAAGCTTTCTTT.

This chain uses TRBV4-2 with TRBJ1-4, with TRBD1 identical over 7 bases. Losses at the gene ends were 4 bases for V and 7 bases for J; bases not matched to a gene: 12. CDR3 length: 16 amino acids. Germline lookup yields CDR1 LGHNA and CDR2 YNFKEQ. CDR3 residues: CASSRKSGTEGEKLFF. In nucleotides, the CDR3 is TGTGCCAGCAGCCGAAAGTCCGGGACAGAGGGTGAAAAACTGTTTTTT.

V gene TRBV6-5 combines with J gene TRBJ1-4; no firm D call. Germline lookup yields CDR1 MNHEY and CDR2 SVGAGI. CDR3 length: 15 amino acids. Trimming shortened V by 0 bases and J by 5 bases, and 10 bases separated the two germline ends. As DNA, the CDR3 is TGTGCCAGCAGTTACTCGAGATCCCCGAATGAAAAACTGTTTTTT. Encoded protein: CASSYSRSPNEKLFF.

The V call is TRBV7-8, the J call TRBJ1-2, with 7 bases identical to TRBD1. Looked up from germline, CDR1 is SGHVS and CDR2 is FQNEAQ. V lost 5 bases, J lost 8 bases, and 8 bases stayed unmatched. The CDR3 is 13 residues long. CDR3 sequence: CASSADRVIGYTF. The CDR3 nucleotides are TGTGCCAGCAGCGCCGACAGGGTAATCGGCTACACCTTC.

The gene calls are TRBV7-2 and TRBJ1-6; 7 positions match TRBD1. CDR3 length: 14 amino acids. V dropped 4 bases and J dropped 3; count of bases not matched to a gene: 0. The germline CDR1 and CDR2 sequences are SGHTA and FQGNSA. Written as DNA, the CDR3 is TGTGCCAGCAGCTACAGGGGCTATAATTCACCCCTCCACTTT. Translated: CASSYRGYNSPLHF. The complete variable domain, with remaining parts taken from reference TRBV7-2 and TRBJ1-6, reads GAGVSQSPSNKVTEKGKDVELRCDPISGHTALYWYRQSLGQGLEFLIYFQGNSAPDKSGLPSDRFSAERTGGSVSTLTIQRTQQEDSAVYLCASSYRGYNSPLHFGNGTRLTVT.

J is TRBJ2-3 and V is TRBV28, with TRBD1 matching over 11 bases. Germline values: CDR1 MDHEN, CDR2 SYDVKM. J gave up 5 bases and V 6 bases, and 7 bases lay outside the gene matches. This CDR3 comprises 15 residues. In DNA, the CDR3 is TGTGCCAGCAGCCCGGACAGGGGGCAAGGAGATACGCAGTATTTT. It is translated as CASSPDRGQGDTQYF. Full variable domain (remainder filled in from reference TRBV28 and TRBJ2-3): DVKVTQSSRYLVKRTGEKVFLECVQDMDHENMFWYRQDPGLGLRLIYFSYDVKMKEKGDIPEGYSVSREKKERFSLILESASTNQTSMYLCASSPDRGQGDTQYFGPGTRLTVL.

The rearrangement uses TRBV7-8 and TRBJ1-2, with 7 bases lining up with TRBD1. Germline assignment: CDR1 SGHVS and CDR2 FQNEAQ. The V gene end was trimmed by 5 bases and the J gene end by 8 bases; junction bases not matched to a gene: 8. The CDR3 contains 13 residues. For the CDR3, the DNA is TGTGCCAGCAGCACCAGGGAGGGGGCGGGCTACACCTTC. Translating gives CASSTREGAGYTF. The full variable domain, completed using reference TRBV7-8 and TRBJ1-2, is GAGVSQSPRYKVAKRGQDVALRCDPISGHVSLFWYQQALGQGPEFLTYFQNEAQLDKSGLPSDRFFAERPEGSVSTLKIQRTQQEDSAVYLCASSTREGAGYTFGSGTRLTVV.

The gene calls are TRBV7-2 and TRBJ2-7; no definite D call. The V gene lost 7 bases and the J gene lost 12 bases, with 19 bases spanning the gap. Germline V gene lookup returns CDR1 SGHTA and CDR2 FQGNSA. CDR3 size: 12 residues. CDR3 sequence: CASKVRRRLGYF. The CDR3 nucleotides are TGTGCCAGCAAGGTACGAAGGAGACTTGGGTACTTC.

The V call is TRBV5-6, the J call TRBJ2-5; 7 bases fit TRBD2. Per the germline V gene, CDR1 is SGHDT and CDR2 is YYEEEE. This CDR3 is built from 13 residues. V shed 4 bases and J 5 bases; nucleotides not matched to a gene: 5. DNA for the CDR3: TGTGCCAGCAGCATCGGGACTACCGAGACCCAGTACTTC. Its protein product is CASSIGTTETQYF. The full variable domain, its missing parts supplied by reference TRBV5-6 and TRBJ2-5, is DAGVTQSPTHLIKTRGQQVTLRCSPKSGHDTVSWYQQALGQGPQFIFQYYEEEERQRGNFPDRFSGHQFPNYSSELNVNALLLGDSALYLCASSIGTTETQYFGPGTRLLVL.